This T cell receptor (beta chain) was identified during a study of shared clonotypes between healthy human individuals. Whole-study findings and limits: Naive CD4 clonotypes were shared across a few donors at roughly 4.6%. Larger estimated richness was generally seen in naive subsets than in memory subsets. Enrolling few donors narrowed the genetic and exposure-history diversity that was represented.

Produced via immunoSEQ multiplex PCR; TCRdb's table is partial and in-frame only. The sample has some 1,400,000 clones, roughly 96% seen once. A note on this clone: Its specificity is unknown.

Healthy and HIV-negative, the adult donors had no recent acute infections or vaccinations. The sequence was collected from a man aged 25 to 45 in good health. Input material: naive CD4+ T cells sorted from blood. Subset described: CD45RA+ positively selected.

Here the CDR3 reads CASSLEIYEQYF. The DNA for the CDR3 is TGTGCCAGCAGCTTGGAAATCTACGAGCAGTACTTC. V usage is TRBV5-5 and J usage is TRBJ2-7; D not certain. This CDR3 is built from 12 residues. Germline V gene lookup returns CDR1 SGHKS and CDR2 YYEKEE (reference sequence). V was trimmed by 0 bases and J by 3 bases, leaving 4 bases between them. Full variable domain (outside the CDR3, taken from reference TRBV5-5 and TRBJ2-7): DAGVTQSPTHLIKTRGQQVTLRCSPISGHKSVSWYQQVLGQGPQFIFQYYEKEERGRGNFPDRFSARQFPNYSSELNVNALLLGDSALYLCASSLEIYEQYFGPGTRLTVT.